This record concerns one TCR beta chain sequence. Since a much larger clone is just one base distant, this may be a read error. By flow cytometry, patients selected for sequencing had shown an expansion of CD8+CD57+ cells. This specimen comes from a study of CD8+CD57+ T cells in acquired aplastic anemia. According to the study, genomic DNA was the template for TCR beta VDJ and CDR3 profiling. TCRdb redid the calling of the reads with MiXCR, one entry per CDR3 protein. The sample yields approximately 150,000 distinct CDR3 sequences, roughly 48% seen once. V lost 2 bases and J lost 8, with 15 bases in between. The CDR3 sequence is 15 residues long. Germline CDR1 and CDR2: SNHLY and FYNNEI.

The sequence was obtained from a human donor with aplastic anemia. Sequences were obtained from sorted CD4+, CD8+, or CD8+CD57+ T cells (not recorded which) from PBMCs. The chain joins TRBV2 to TRBJ1-4; no definite D call. The CDR3 DNA reads TGTGCCAGCAGTGAACGGCCCGCGGCGGACGAAAAACTGTTTTTT. Its translation: CASSERPAADEKLFF. The full variable domain, its missing parts supplied by reference TRBV2 and TRBJ1-4, is EPEVTQTPSHQVTQMGQEVILRCVPISNHLYFYWYRQILGQKVEFLVSFYNNEISEKSEIFDDQFSVERPDGSNFTLKIRSTKLEDSAMYFCASSERPAADEKLFFGSGTQLSVL.